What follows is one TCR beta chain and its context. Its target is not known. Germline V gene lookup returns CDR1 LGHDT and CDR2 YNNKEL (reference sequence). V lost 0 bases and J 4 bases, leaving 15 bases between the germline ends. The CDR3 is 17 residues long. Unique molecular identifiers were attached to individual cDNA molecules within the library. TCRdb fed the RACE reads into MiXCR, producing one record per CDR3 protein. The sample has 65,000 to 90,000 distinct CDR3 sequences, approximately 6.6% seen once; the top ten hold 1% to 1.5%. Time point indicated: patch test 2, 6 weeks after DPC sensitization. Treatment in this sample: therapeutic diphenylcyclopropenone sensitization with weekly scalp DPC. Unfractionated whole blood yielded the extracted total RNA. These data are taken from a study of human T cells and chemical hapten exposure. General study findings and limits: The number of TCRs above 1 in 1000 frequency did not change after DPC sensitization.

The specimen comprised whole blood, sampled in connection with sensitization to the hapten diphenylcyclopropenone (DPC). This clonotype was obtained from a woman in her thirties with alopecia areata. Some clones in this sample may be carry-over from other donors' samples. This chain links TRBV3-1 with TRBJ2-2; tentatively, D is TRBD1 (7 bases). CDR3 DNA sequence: TGTGCCAGCAGCCAAGACGGACAGGAGGGTGTCACCGGGGAGCTGTTTTTT. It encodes CASSQDGQEGVTGELFF.